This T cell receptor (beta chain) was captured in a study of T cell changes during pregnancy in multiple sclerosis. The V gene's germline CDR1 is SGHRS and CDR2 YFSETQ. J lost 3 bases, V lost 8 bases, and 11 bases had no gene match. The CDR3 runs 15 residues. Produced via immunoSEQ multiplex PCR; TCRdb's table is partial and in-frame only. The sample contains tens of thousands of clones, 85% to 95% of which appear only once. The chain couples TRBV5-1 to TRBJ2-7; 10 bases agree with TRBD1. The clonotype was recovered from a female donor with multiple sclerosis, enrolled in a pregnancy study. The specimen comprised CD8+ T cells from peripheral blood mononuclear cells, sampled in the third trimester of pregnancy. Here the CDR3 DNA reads TGCGCCAGTTCCCATCCCGGGACAGGGGTCTACGAGCAGTACTTC. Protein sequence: CASSHPGTGVYEQYF. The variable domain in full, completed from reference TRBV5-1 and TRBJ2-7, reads KAGVTQTPRYLIKTRGQQVTLSCSPISGHRSVSWYQQTPGQGLQFLFEYFSETQRNKGNFPGRFSGRQFSNSRSEMNVSTLELGDSALYLCASSHPGTGVYEQYFGPGTRLTVT.